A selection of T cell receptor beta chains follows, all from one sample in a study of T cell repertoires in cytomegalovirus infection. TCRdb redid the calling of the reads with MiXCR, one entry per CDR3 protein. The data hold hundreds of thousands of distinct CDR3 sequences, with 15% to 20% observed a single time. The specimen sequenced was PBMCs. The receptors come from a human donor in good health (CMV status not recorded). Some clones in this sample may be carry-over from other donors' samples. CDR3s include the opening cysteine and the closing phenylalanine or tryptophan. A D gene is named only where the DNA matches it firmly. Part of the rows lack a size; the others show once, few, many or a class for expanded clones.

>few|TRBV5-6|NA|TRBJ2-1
TGTGCCAGCAGCTTGGGGATTCAGGCTTACAATGAGCAGTTCTTC
CASSLGIQAYNEQFF
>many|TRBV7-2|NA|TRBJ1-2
TGTGCCAGCAGCTTAGGGACAAGGAACTATGGCTACACCTTC
CASSLGTRNYGYTF
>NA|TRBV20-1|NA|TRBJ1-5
TGCAGTGCCAAATTTGGGTTTAATCAGCCCCAGCATTTT
CSAKFGFNQPQHF
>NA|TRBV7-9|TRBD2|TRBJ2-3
TGTGCCAGCGTCCCTAGCGGCGGGAACGCGGTAGATACGCAGTATTTT
CASVPSGGNAVDTQYF
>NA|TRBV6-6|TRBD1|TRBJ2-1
TGTGCCAGCAGCCGCTCGGGACAGGGGGCAAATGAGCAGTTCTTC
CASSRSGQGANEQFF
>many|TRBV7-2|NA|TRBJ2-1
TGTGCCAGCAGCTTAGTTAGTGGGGGTAGAGGGGATGAGCAGTTCTTC
CASSLVSGGRGDEQFF
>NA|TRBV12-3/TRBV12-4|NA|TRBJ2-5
TGTGCCAGCAGACACGGGGGCCAAGAGACCCAGTACTTC
CASRHGGQETQYF
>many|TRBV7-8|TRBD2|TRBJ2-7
TGTGCCAGCAGCTTAGGCCCCGGGACTAGCGGGAGACCTTCCACTTACGAGCAGTACTTC
CASSLGPGTSGRPSTYEQYF
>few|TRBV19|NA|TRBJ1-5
TGTGCCAGTAGTATATCACCAGGGGTCAATCAGCCCCAGCATTTT
CASSISPGVNQPQHF
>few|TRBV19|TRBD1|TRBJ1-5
TGTGCCAGTAACCCGGGACAGGTGGCGTATCAGCCCCAGCATTTT
CASNPGQVAYQPQHF
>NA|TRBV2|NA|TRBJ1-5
TGTGCCAGCAGTAACCTTGGGTATAGCAATCAGCCCCAGCATTTT
CASSNLGYSNQPQHF
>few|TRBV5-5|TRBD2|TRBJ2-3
TGTGCCAGCAGCTTGAAACTAGCGGGAGGGCCGAGCACAGATACGCAGTATTTT
CASSLKLAGGPSTDTQYF
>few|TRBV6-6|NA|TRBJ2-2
TGTGCCAGCAGTCCTTCCGGGATATACACCGGGGAGCTGTTTTTT
CASSPSGIYTGELFF
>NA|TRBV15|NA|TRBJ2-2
TGTGCCACCACCGATGGACACCTGAACACCGGGGAGCTGTTTTTT
CATTDGHLNTGELFF
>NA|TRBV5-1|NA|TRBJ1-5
TGCGCCAGCAGCTTGGAAGGACGCACCGAGCCCCAGCATTTT
CASSLEGRTEPQHF
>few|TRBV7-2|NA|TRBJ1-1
TGTGCCAGCGTCCCCCAGGGAGGAAGCACTGAAGCTTTCTTT
CASVPQGGSTEAFF
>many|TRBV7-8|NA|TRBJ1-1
TGTGCCAGCAGCTTTCGTGCGAGGGCCACTGAAGCTTTCTTT
CASSFRARATEAFF
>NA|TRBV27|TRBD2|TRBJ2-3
TGTGCCAGCACCGCGGGTAGCGGGGGACTTACGCAGTATTTT
CASTAGSGGLTQYF
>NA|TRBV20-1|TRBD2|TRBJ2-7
TGCAGTGCTAGAACTAGCGGGAGGGAAAGCTCCTACGAGCAGTACTTC
CSARTSGRESSYEQYF
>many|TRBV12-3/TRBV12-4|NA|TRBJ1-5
TGTGCCAGCAGTCTATTAGGAAATCAGCCCCAGCATTTT
CASSLLGNQPQHF
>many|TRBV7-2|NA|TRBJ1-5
TGTGCCAGCAGCGAATTTAGCAATCAGCCCCAGCATTTT
CASSEFSNQPQHF
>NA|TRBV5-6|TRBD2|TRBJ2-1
TGTGCCAGCAGCTTGCCGGGACTAGTGGTTAGTGAGCAGTTCTTC
CASSLPGLVVSEQFF
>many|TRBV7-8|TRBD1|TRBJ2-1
TGTGCCAGCAGCTTAGCGCGGACCCCAGGGGGCTCCCAGTTCTTC
CASSLARTPGGSQFF
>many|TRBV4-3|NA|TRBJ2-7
TGCGCCAGCAGCCAAGACCTCGTCGACGAGCAGTACTTC
CASSQDLVDEQYF
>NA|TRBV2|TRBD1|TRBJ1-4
TGTGCCAGCAGAGCGGACAGGGAGGTCGGGAGACTGTTTTTT
CASRADREVGRLFF
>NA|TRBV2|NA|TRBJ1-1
TGTGCCAGCAGTTCCAGGGTTACGAACACTGAAGCTTTCTTT
CASSSRVTNTEAFF
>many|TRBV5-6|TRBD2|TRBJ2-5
TGTGCCAGCAGCTCACCCTTCGGACTAGCGGGAGGAGAGACCCAGTACTTC
CASSSPFGLAGGETQYF
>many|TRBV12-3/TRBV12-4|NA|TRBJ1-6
TGTGCCAGCAGTTTAGGACAGAGATATAATTCACCCCTCCACTTT
CASSLGQRYNSPLHF
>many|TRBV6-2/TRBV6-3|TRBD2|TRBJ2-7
TGTGCCAGCACGAAGCGGGAGGGCCGGTCCTACGAGCAGTACTTC
CASTKREGRSYEQYF
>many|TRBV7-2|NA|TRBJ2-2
TGTGCCAGCAGCTTAGACATGGCCGGGGAGCTGTTTTTT
CASSLDMAGELFF
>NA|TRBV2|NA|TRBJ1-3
TGTGCCAGCAGTCAAGACAGACAGGCTGGAAACACCATATATTTT
CASSQDRQAGNTIYF
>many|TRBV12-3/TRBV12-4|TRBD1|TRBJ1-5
TGTGCCAGCAGGGGGGACAGGACAGGGCTAAGACATTTT
CASRGDRTGLRHF
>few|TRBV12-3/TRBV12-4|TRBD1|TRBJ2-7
TGTGCCAGCAGCCATGGACAGGTACCCTACGAGCAGTACTTC
CASSHGQVPYEQYF
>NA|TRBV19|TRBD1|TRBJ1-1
TGTGCCAGTAGTAGACAGGGGCGAGGCACTGAAGCTTTCTTT
CASSRQGRGTEAFF
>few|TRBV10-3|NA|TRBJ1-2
TGTGCCATCTCACAGGGAGCTCAAGGGTTTAACTATGGCTACACCTTC
CAISQGAQGFNYGYTF
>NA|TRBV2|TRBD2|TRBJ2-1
TGTGCCAGCGGATCAGCGGGGTATGCGGAGCAGTTCTTC
CASGSAGYAEQFF
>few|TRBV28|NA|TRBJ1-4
TGTGCCAGCAGTCCCCCCTTCTGGGACACGGCTAATGAAAAACTGTTTTTT
CASSPPFWDTANEKLFF
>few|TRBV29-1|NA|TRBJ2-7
TGCAGCGTTGAGGACAGAGACAACTCCTACGAGCAGTACTTC
CSVEDRDNSYEQYF
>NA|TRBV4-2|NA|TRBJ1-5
TGTGCCAGCAGCCAAGAGAGGGATCAGCCCCAGCATTTT
CASSQERDQPQHF
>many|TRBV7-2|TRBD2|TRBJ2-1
TGTGCCAGCAACATAGCGGGAGGGTACAATGAGCAGTTCTTC
CASNIAGGYNEQFF
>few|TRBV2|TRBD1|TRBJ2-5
TGTGCCAGCAGCCGGACAGGACAACAAGAGACCCAGTACTTC
CASSRTGQQETQYF
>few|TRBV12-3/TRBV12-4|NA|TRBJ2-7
TGTGCCAGCAGTCCCAGACGGTCCTACGAGCAGTACTTC
CASSPRRSYEQYF
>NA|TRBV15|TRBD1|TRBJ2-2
TGTGCCACCAGTTCCGGGACAGGGGGCCCCGGGGAGCTGTTTTTT
CATSSGTGGPGELFF
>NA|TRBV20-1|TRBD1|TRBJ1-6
TGCAGTGCTAGGTTTCCGGGACAGGGAGTCAATTCACCCCTCCACTTT
CSARFPGQGVNSPLHF
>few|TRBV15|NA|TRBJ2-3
TGTGCCACCAGCAGGAGGAATTTTGCAGATACGCAGTATTTT
CATSRRNFADTQYF
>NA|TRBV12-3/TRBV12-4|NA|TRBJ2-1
TGTGCCAGCAGACAAACAGGGACCCCTGAGCAGTTCTTC
CASRQTGTPEQFF
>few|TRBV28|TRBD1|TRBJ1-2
TGTGCCAGCAGTTTCTCGGACAGGGGGCTATATGGCTACACCTTC
CASSFSDRGLYGYTF